A single sample is the source of the 30 T cell receptor beta chains below, sequenced in a study of blood T cell repertoires in COVID-19. Data came from immunoSEQ multiplex PCR; TCRdb stores just in-frame clones and leaves some out. The profile covers roughly 68,000 clones, with 88% appearing a single time and about 43% taken by the ten largest. Sequencing used peripheral blood. The origin of the receptors is a woman aged 60 to 75 with COVID-19, enrolled during active disease.

The chain joins TRBV29-1 to TRBJ1-1; no reliable D call. V was trimmed by 3 bases and J by 7 bases, leaving 9 bases between them. Germline CDR1 is SQVTM and CDR2 is ANQGSEA. There are 11 residues in the CDR3. CDR3 nucleotides: TGCAGCGTTGAGGCATACGATGAAGCTTTCTTT. Translating it yields CSVEAYDEAFF.

V usage is TRBV7-2 and J usage is TRBJ1-2; D is unresolved. The germline V and J ends were trimmed by 8 bases and 0 bases, with 13 bases remaining between them. There are 14 residues in the CDR3. CDR1 SGHTA and CDR2 FQGNSA come from the germline V gene. For the CDR3, the DNA is TGTGCCAGCGGTCTAGTGAATACTAACTATGGCTACACCTTC. Translation gives CASGLVNTNYGYTF. Full variable domain (rest looked up from reference TRBV7-2 and TRBJ1-2): GAGVSQSPSNKVTEKGKDVELRCDPISGHTALYWYRQSLGQGLEFLIYFQGNSAPDKSGLPSDRFSAERTGGSVSTLTIQRTQQEDSAVYLCASGLVNTNYGYTFGSGTRLTVV.

This sequence joins TRBV10-3 and TRBJ2-1; 10 bases agree with TRBD2. There are 16 residues in the CDR3. The V gene end was trimmed by 8 bases and the J gene end by 4 bases; junction bases not matched to a gene: 11. CDR1 and CDR2 (germline): ENHRY, SYGVKD. The CDR3 DNA follows: TGTGCCATCGCGGAGAGGCTAGCGGGAGCGTACAATGAGCAGTTCTTC. This sequence encodes CAIAERLAGAYNEQFF.

The chain has TRBV5-4 and TRBJ2-7, with 9 bases fitting TRBD1. The germline CDR1 and CDR2 sequences are SGHNT and YYREEE (reference sequence). J was trimmed by 2 bases and V by 4 bases; bases with no gene match: 7. The CDR3 length is 15 residues. This chain's CDR3 is CASSLTGGPPYEQYF. The CDR3 region has the DNA TGTGCCAGCAGCCTTACAGGGGGCCCACCCTACGAGCAGTACTTC.

The rearrangement uses TRBV20-1 and TRBJ2-5; 7 nucleotides match TRBD1. This CDR3 comprises 14 residues. With V trimmed by 3 bases and J by 3 bases, 7 bases remained unmatched. Germline loops: CDR1 DFQATT, CDR2 SNEGSKA (reference sequence). CDR3 DNA: TGCAGTGCTAGTCCCCGGGACAGAGAAGAGACCCAGTACTTC. This encodes CSASPRDREETQYF.

The genes are TRBV5-6 and TRBJ2-5, with 15 positions matching TRBD2. Germline assignment: CDR1 SGHDT and CDR2 YYEEEE. The CDR3 runs to 17 residues. With V trimmed by 4 bases and J by 2 bases, 6 bases remained unmatched. The DNA for the CDR3 is TGTGCCAGCAGCCTGGGACTAGCGGGGGGCCGACAAGAGACCCAGTACTTC. As protein: CASSLGLAGGRQETQYF.

This chain links TRBV19 with TRBJ2-7; the D gene is possibly TRBD1 (6 bases). Trimming shortened V by 1 base and J by 7 bases, and 11 bases separated the two germline ends. The germline V gene encodes CDR1 LNHDA and CDR2 SQIVND (reference sequence). The CDR3 is made up of 13 amino acids. CDR3 in amino acids: CASSIALRGEQYF. CDR3 sequence (DNA): TGTGCCAGTAGTATAGCCCTTAGGGGGGAGCAGTACTTC. The complete variable domain, with remaining parts taken from reference TRBV19 and TRBJ2-7, reads DGGITQSPKYLFRKEGQNVTLSCEQNLNHDAMYWYRQDPGQGLRLIYYSQIVNDFQKGDIAEGYSVSREKKESFPLTVTSAQKNPTAFYLCASSIALRGEQYFGPGTRLTVT.

The rearrangement joins TRBV3-1 (or the pseudogene TRBV3-2) to TRBJ1-5; weak D call: TRBD1 (5 bases). The germline V and J ends were trimmed by 5 bases and 4 bases, with 15 bases remaining between them. The CDR3 covers 15 residues. Germline V lookup: CDR1 LGHDT, CDR2 YNNKEL (reference sequence). The DNA of the CDR3 is TGTGCCAGCAGCGAAACGGCACAGGAGAATCAGCCCCAGCATTTT. This codes for CASSETAQENQPQHF.

V is TRBV5-6 and J is TRBJ2-7, with 7 positions matching TRBD1. The CDR3 is made up of 15 amino acids. V shed 1 base and J 3 bases; nucleotides not matched to a gene: 7. Germline CDR1 and CDR2: SGHDT and YYEEEE. The CDR3 spells CASSLRGPFYYEQYF. CDR3 DNA sequence: TGTGCCAGCAGCTTGAGGGGGCCTTTCTACTACGAGCAGTACTTC.

The rearrangement joins TRBV11-2 to TRBJ1-5, with D maybe TRBD1 (6 bases). Germline assignment: CDR1 SGHAT and CDR2 FQNNGV. The ends were cut back, 0 bases at V and 3 bases at J, with 9 bases in the middle. The CDR3 has 15 amino acids. CDR3 nucleotides: TGTGCCAGCAGCTTAGAGACAGGCGTCAATCAGCCCCAGCATTTT. Translated, it gives CASSLETGVNQPQHF.

The J gene is TRBJ2-4, the V gene TRBV2; 7 bases are a match to TRBD2. CDR1 is SNHLY, CDR2 FYNNEI, per germline. The CDR3 contains 16 residues. V shed 0 bases, J shed 7 bases, and the junction held 9 bases outside the gene matches. CDR3 coding DNA: TGTGCCAGCAGTGAAGCCCGGGGGAGGGCTGTGAACATTCAGTACTTC. Encoded protein: CASSEARGRAVNIQYF.

This chain uses TRBV28 with TRBJ1-1, with no clear D. This CDR3 has 13 amino acids. Germline V gene sequence: CDR1 MDHEN, CDR2 SYDVKM. Trimming removed 5 bases from V and 1 base from J, with 8 bases in between. The CDR3 bases are TGTGCCAGCAGTCTAGGATCGAACACTGAAGCTTTCTTT. Translated: CASSLGSNTEAFF.

V usage is TRBV6-2 or TRBV6-3 and J usage is TRBJ1-5; maybe TRBD1 (6 bases). Germline V CDR1 and CDR2: MNHEY, SVGEGT. The CDR3 has 14 residues. V was clipped by 6 bases and J by 11 bases, with 20 bases between them. As DNA, the CDR3 is TGTGCCAGCAGCCCCGGACACTCTGAGGGGGCCCAGCATTTT. This sequence encodes CASSPGHSEGAQHF.

The V and J genes are TRBV19 and TRBJ2-1; no reliable D call. CDR3 length: 14 amino acids. V shed 6 bases and J shed 5 bases, with 14 bases lying between them. Germline-derived CDR1 and CDR2 are LNHDA and SQIVND (reference sequence). CDR3: CASRVSSLNNEQFF. The DNA for the CDR3 is TGTGCCAGTAGAGTCTCGTCCCTAAACAATGAGCAGTTCTTC. Complete variable domain (other parts from reference TRBV19 and TRBJ2-1): DGGITQSPKYLFRKEGQNVTLSCEQNLNHDAMYWYRQDPGQGLRLIYYSQIVNDFQKGDIAEGYSVSREKKESFPLTVTSAQKNPTAFYLCASRVSSLNNEQFFGPGTRLTVL.

This chain links TRBV27 with TRBJ2-1, with D perhaps TRBD2 (6 bases). The ends were cut back, 6 bases at V and 4 bases at J, with 13 bases in the middle. The CDR3 loop spans 14 amino acids. Germline V gene sequence: CDR1 MNHEY, CDR2 SMNVEV (reference sequence). The CDR3 DNA sequence: TGTGCCAGCAGCCTCCTAGCGAATTACAATGAGCAGTTCTTC. It is translated as CASSLLANYNEQFF.

The chain has TRBV6-5 and TRBJ1-2, with no clear D. Germline CDR1 reads MNHEY; CDR2 reads SVGAGI. V lost 7 bases, J lost 6 bases, and 18 bases lay in between. The CDR3 has 14 residues. The DNA of the CDR3 is TGTGCCAGCACCTCGTTGCGATTCGCTGATGGCTACACCTTC. This codes for CASTSLRFADGYTF.

The chain uses TRBV6-4 and TRBJ1-2; TRBD1 matches 10 bases. The germline V gene has CDR1 MRHNA and CDR2 SNTAGT. V dropped 8 bases and J dropped 2; count of bases not matched to a gene: 17. The CDR3 contains 18 residues. DNA for the CDR3: TGTGCCAGCCCGCTCCCCCGGGACAGGGGTAAACACAACTATGGCTACACCTTC. Protein product: CASPLPRDRGKHNYGYTF.

Details on this clone: Other DNA sequences in the sample encode the same CDR3. J is TRBJ1-1 and V is TRBV29-1; D remains ambiguous. The CDR3 sequence is 12 residues long. The V gene lost 3 bases and the J gene lost 3 bases, with 8 bases spanning the gap. The germline V gene has CDR1 SQVTM and CDR2 ANQGSEA. As DNA, the CDR3 is TGCAGCGTTGATACGGGATACACTGAAGCTTTCTTT. Translated: CSVDTGYTEAFF.

This clone was picked up one time. The chain employs TRBV19 and TRBJ1-6; TRBD1 aligns across 9 bases. The J segment lost 7 bases and the V segment lost 9 bases, leaving 7 bases of the junction unmatched. The CDR3 is made up of 14 amino acids. Germline lookup yields CDR1 LNHDA and CDR2 SQIVND (reference sequence). This CDR3 reads CASEDRGGNSPLHF. For the CDR3, the DNA is TGTGCCAGCGAGGACAGGGGAGGCAATTCACCCCTCCACTTT.

The chain has TRBV18 and TRBJ1-2, with 7 bases fitting TRBD1. There are 14 residues in the CDR3. Germline CDR1 and CDR2: KGHSH and LQKENI. The trim removed 6 bases at V and 8 bases at J, leaving 12 bases unmatched. The DNA of the CDR3 is TGTGCCAGCTCCCCCAGGGGGGAAGCTGACGGCTACACCTTC. Protein product: CASSPRGEADGYTF. The whole variable domain, filled in from reference TRBV18 and TRBJ1-2, reads NAGVMQNPRHLVRRRGQEARLRCSPMKGHSHVYWYRQLPEEGLKFMVYLQKENIIDESGMPKERFSAEFPKEGPSILRIQQVVRGDSAAYFCASSPRGEADGYTFGSGTRLTVV.

V gene TRBV27 combines with J gene TRBJ1-5, with 9 positions matching TRBD1. The germline V gene encodes CDR1 MNHEY and CDR2 SMNVEV (reference sequence). The J segment lost 3 bases and the V segment lost 6 bases, leaving 6 bases of the junction unmatched. The CDR3 runs to 15 residues. CDR3 residues: CASRQGAAYNQPQHF. CDR3 nucleotide sequence: TGTGCCAGCAGACAGGGGGCAGCCTACAATCAGCCCCAGCATTTT.

Of note for this clone: Mismatch with germline at one junction end may stem from a read error. The chain carries TRBV7-2 and TRBJ2-1, with 12 bases that match TRBD2. This CDR3 has 15 residues. Germline CDR1 reads SGHTA; CDR2 reads FQGNSA. The CDR3 DNA follows: TGTGCCAGCAGCCTAGCGGGAGGGAACTACAATGAGCAGTTCTTC. This codes for CASSLAGGNYNEQFF. Full variable domain (remainder filled in from reference TRBV7-2 and TRBJ2-1): GAGVSQSPSNKVTEKGKDVELRCDPISGHTALYWYRQSLGQGLEFLIYFQGNSAPDKSGLPSDRFSAERTGGSVSTLTIQRTQQEDSAVYLCASSLAGGNYNEQFFGPGTRLTVL.

In DNA form, the CDR3 reads TGTGCCTGGAGTCTCGGACAGGGTCGTAATTCACCCCTCCACTTT. It codes for CAWSLGQGRNSPLHF. The chain combines TRBV30 with TRBJ1-6, with 8 bases matching TRBD1. J was trimmed by 6 bases and V by 2 bases; bases with no gene match: 6. Germline loops: CDR1 GTSNPN, CDR2 SVGIG (reference sequence). CDR3 length: 15 amino acids.

The chain employs TRBV2 and TRBJ2-4, with 8 bases identical to TRBD2. The CDR3 runs to 18 residues. Germline V CDR1 and CDR2: SNHLY, FYNNEI. The V gene end was trimmed by 4 bases and the J gene end by 0 bases; junction bases not matched to a gene: 11. CDR3 residues: CASSVGSGISLAKNIQYF. CDR3 sequence (DNA): TGTGCCAGCAGTGTTGGTAGCGGGATTTCCTTAGCCAAAAACATTCAGTACTTC.

This chain joins TRBV7-2 and TRBJ1-5, with 8 bases fitting TRBD1. V lost 3 bases and J lost 7; bases outside the gene matches: 11. CDR1 is SGHTA and CDR2 is FQGNSA in the germline V gene. CDR3 length: 16 residues. For the CDR3, the DNA is TGTGCCAGCAGCTTCCTTGCAACAGGGGGGTTACAGCCCCAGCATTTT. Translation: CASSFLATGGLQPQHF.

The chain carries TRBV10-2 and TRBJ2-7, with D perhaps TRBD2 (6 bases). Germline assignment: CDR1 WSHSY and CDR2 SAAADI. V was trimmed by 3 bases and J by 5 bases, leaving 11 bases between them. The CDR3 is 13 residues long. CDR3 amino acids: CASSDGGRNEQYF. For the CDR3, the DNA is TGCGCCAGCAGTGACGGGGGTAGGAACGAGCAGTACTTC.

The chain uses TRBV6-5 and TRBJ2-1, with TRBD2 as a possible D gene (5 bases). V was clipped by 6 bases and J by 4 bases, with 16 bases between them. The CDR3 contains 15 residues. Germline V gives CDR1 MNHEY, CDR2 SVGAGI. The DNA of the CDR3 is TGTGCCAGCAGCCGTCCTAGCATCTTGTACAATGAGCAGTTCTTC. Translated, it gives CASSRPSILYNEQFF.

The J gene is TRBJ1-4, the V gene TRBV5-4; weak D call: TRBD1 (5 bases). Germline-derived CDR1 and CDR2 are SGHNT and YYREEE (reference sequence). CDR3 length: 12 residues. With 4 bases removed from V and 7 bases from J, the gap between germline ends came to 8 bases. CDR3: CASSPGGEKLFF. The CDR3 DNA is TGTGCCAGCAGCCCCGGGGGTGAAAAACTGTTTTTT. Together with reference TRBV5-4 and TRBJ1-4, the CDR3 gives the full variable domain: ETGVTQSPTHLIKTRGQQVTLRCSSQSGHNTVSWYQQALGQGPQFIFQYYREEENGRGNFPPRFSGLQFPNYSSELNVNALELDDSALYLCASSPGGEKLFFGSGTQLSVL.

This clone was seen only a few times. V usage is TRBV5-1 and J usage is TRBJ1-6; unclear D gene. The germline V and J ends were trimmed by 0 bases and 5 bases, with 6 bases remaining between them. Germline CDR1 SGHRS, CDR2 YFSETQ. CDR3 size: 14 residues. The DNA of the CDR3 is TGCGCCAGCAGCTTGGGAGAAGATAATTCACCCCTCCACTTT. As protein: CASSLGEDNSPLHF.

J is TRBJ2-1 and V is TRBV28; maybe TRBD2 (5 bases). V shed 10 bases and J shed 3 bases, with 13 bases lying between them. Germline CDR1 and CDR2: MDHEN and SYDVKM. CDR3 length: 13 amino acids. CDR3 bases: TGTGCCACCCGAACAGAGGGCTACAATGAGCAGTTCTTC. It codes for CATRTEGYNEQFF.